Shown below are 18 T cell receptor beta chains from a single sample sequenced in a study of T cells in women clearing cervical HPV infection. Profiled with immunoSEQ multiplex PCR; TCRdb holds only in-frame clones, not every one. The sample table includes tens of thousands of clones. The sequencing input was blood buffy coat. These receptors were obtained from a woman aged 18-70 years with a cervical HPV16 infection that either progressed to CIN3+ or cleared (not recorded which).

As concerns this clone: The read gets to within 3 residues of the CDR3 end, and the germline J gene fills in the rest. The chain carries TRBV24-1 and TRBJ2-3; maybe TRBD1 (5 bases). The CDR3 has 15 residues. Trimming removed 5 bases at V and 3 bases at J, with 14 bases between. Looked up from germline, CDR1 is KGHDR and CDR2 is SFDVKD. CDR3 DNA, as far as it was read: TGTGCCACCAGTGCTAGGGGCGCGAAAACAGATACG. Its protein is CATSARGAKTDT. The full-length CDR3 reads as CATSARGAKTDTQYF.

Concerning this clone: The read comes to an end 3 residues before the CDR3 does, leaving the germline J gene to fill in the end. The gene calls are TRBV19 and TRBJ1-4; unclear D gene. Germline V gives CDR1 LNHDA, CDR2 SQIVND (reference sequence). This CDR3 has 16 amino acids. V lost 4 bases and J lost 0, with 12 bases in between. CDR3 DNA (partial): TGTGCCAGTAGTAGTTCGGTGGTGGCAACTAATGAAAAA. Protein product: CASSSSVVATNEK. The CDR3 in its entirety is CASSSSVVATNEKLFF.

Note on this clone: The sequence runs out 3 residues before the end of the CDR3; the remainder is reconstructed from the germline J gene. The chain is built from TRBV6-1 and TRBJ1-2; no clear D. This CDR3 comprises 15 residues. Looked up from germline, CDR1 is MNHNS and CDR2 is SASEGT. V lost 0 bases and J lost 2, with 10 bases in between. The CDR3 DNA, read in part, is TGTGCCAGCAGTGAAGCGTACGGGTTAAACTATGGC. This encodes CASSEAYGLNYG. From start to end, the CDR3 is CASSEAYGLNYGYTF.

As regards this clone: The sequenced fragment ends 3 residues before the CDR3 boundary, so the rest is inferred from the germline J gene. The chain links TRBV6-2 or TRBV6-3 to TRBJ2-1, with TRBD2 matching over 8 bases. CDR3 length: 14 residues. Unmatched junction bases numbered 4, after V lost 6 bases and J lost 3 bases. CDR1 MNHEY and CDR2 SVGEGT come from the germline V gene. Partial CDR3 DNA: TGTGCCAGCAGCAAAGCGGGGGACTACAATGAG. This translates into CASSKAGDYNE. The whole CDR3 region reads CASSKAGDYNEQFF.

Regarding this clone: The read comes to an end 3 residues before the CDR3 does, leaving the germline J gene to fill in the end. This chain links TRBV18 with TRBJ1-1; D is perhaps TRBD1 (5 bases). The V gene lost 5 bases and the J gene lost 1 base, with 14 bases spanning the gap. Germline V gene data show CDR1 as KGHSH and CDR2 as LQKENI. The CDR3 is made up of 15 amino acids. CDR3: CASSYETVANTEAFF. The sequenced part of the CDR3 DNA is TGTGCCAGCTCATACGAGACAGTTGCGAACACTGAA.

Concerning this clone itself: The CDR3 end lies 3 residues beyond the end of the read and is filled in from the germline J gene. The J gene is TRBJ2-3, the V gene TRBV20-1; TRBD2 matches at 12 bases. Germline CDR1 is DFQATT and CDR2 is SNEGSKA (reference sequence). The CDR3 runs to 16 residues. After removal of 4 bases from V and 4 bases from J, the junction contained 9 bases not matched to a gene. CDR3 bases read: TGCAGTGCTAAGGCCCTAGCGGGAGGGAGGGCAGATACG. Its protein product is CSAKALAGGRADT. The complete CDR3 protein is CSAKALAGGRADTQYF.

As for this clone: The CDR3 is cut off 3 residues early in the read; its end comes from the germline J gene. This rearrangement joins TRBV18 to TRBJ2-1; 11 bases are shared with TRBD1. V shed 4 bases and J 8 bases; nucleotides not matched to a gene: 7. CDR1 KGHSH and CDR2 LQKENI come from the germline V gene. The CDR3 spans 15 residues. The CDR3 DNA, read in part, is TGTGCCAGCTCACTTGGACAGGGGGCTGTGGATGAG. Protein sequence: CASSLGQGAVDE. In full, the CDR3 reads CASSLGQGAVDEQFF.

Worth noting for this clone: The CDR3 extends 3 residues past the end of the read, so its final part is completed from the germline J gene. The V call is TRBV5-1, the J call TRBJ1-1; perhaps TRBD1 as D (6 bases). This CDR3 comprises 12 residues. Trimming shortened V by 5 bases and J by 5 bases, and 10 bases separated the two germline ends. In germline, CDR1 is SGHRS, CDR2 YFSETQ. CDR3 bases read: TGCGCCAGCAGATTAACAGGGACTGAA. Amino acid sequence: CASRLTGTE. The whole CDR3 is CASRLTGTEAFF.

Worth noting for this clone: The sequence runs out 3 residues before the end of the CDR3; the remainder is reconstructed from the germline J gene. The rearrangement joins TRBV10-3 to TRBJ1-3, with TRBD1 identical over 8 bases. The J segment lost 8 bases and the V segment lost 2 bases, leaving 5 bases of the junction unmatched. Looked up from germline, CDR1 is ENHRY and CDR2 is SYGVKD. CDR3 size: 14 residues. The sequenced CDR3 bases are TGTGCCATCAGTGAGAAGGGACAGGTGGACACC. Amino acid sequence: CAISEKGQVDT. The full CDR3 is CAISEKGQVDTIYF.

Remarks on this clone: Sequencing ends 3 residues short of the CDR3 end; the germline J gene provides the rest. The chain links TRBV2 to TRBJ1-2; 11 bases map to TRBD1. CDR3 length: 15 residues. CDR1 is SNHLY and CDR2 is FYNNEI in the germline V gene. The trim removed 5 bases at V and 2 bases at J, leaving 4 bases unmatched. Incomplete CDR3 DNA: TGTGCCAGCAGTTCAAGGGACAGGGGGAACTATGGC. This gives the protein CASSSRDRGNYG. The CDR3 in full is CASSSRDRGNYGYTF.

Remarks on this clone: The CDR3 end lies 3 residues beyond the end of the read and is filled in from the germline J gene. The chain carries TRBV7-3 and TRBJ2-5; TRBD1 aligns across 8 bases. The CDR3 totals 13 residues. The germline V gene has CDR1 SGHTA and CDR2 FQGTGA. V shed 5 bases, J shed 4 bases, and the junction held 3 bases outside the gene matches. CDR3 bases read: TGTGCCAGCAGCAAAGACAGGGGAGAGACC. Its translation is CASSKDRGET. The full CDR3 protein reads CASSKDRGETQYF. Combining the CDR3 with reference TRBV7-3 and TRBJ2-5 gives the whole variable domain GAGVSQTPSNKVTEKGKYVELRCDPISGHTALYWYRQSLGQGPEFLIYFQGTGAADDSGLPNDRFFAVRPEGSVSTLKIQRTERGDSAVYLCASSKDRGETQYFGPGTRLLVL.

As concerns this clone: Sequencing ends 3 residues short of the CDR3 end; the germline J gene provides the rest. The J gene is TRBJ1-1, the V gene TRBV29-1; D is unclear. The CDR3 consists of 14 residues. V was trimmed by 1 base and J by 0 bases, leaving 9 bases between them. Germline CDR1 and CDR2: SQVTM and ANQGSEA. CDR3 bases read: TGCAGCGTTGAAGTGGCAGGCCTGAACACTGAA. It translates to CSVEVAGLNTE. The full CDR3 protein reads CSVEVAGLNTEAFF.

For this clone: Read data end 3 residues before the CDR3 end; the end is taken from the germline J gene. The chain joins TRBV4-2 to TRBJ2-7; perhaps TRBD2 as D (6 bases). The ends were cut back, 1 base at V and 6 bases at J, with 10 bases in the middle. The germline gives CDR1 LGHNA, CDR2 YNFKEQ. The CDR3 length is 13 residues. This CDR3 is CASSQGGIFEQYF. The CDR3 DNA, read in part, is TGTGCCAGCAGCCAAGGCGGGATTTTCGAG.

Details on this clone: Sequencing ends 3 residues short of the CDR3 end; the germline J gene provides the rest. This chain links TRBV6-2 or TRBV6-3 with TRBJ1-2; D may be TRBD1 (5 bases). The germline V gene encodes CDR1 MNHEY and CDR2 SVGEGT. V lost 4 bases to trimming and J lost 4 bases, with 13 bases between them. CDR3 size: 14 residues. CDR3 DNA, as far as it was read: TGTGCCAGCAGTTCCCCCTACAGGAGCTATGGC. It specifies CASSSPYRSYG. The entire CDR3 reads CASSSPYRSYGYTF.

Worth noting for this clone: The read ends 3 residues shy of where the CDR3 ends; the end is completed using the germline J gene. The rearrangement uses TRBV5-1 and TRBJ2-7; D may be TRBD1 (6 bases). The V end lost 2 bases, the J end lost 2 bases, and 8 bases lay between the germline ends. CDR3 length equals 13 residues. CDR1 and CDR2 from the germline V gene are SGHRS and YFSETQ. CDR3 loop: CASSLGGTYEQYF. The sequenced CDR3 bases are TGCGCCAGCAGCTTAGGGGGTACCTACGAG.

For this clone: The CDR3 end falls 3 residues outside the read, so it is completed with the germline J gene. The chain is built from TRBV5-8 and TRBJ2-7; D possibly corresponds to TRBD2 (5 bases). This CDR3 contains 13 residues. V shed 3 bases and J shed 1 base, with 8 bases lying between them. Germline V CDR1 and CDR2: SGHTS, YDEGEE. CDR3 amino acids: CASSYGLSYEQYF. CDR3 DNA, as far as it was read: TGTGCCAGCAGCTACGGACTTTCCTACGAG.

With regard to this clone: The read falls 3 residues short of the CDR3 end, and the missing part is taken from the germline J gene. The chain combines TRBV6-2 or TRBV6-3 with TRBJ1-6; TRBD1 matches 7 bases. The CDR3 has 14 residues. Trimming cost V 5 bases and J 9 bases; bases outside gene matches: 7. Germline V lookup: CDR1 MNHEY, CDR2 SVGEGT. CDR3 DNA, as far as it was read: TGTGCCAGCAGTGCCGGGACAGTCGTTTCACCC. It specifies CASSAGTVVSP. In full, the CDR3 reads CASSAGTVVSPLHF.

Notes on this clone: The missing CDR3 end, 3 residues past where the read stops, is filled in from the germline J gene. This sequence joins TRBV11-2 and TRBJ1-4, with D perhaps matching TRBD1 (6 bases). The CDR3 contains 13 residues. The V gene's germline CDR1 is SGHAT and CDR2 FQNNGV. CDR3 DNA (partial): TGTGCCAGCAGCTTAGAACAGGGCCTCGAA. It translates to CASSLEQGLE. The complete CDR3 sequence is CASSLEQGLELFF.